Each of the 16 T cell receptor beta chains below was sequenced from the same sample in a study of blood T cell repertoires in COVID-19. The table came from immunoSEQ multiplex PCR; TCRdb's copy has only in-frame clones and leaves some out. The table lists about 110,000 clones, approximately 85% of them singletons. The sequenced material came from peripheral blood. These receptors all stem from a human donor in a cohort sampled during active COVID-19.

V usage is TRBV7-3 and J usage is TRBJ2-7; D call uncertain. V gave up 4 bases and J gave up 2 bases, with 12 bases separating them. Germline-derived CDR1 and CDR2 are SGHTA and FQGTGA. The CDR3 has 14 amino acids. The CDR3 DNA is TGTGCCAGCAGCTCAGGTTCCCCCCCCTACGAGCAGTACTTC. As protein: CASSSGSPPYEQYF. Complete variable domain (other parts from reference TRBV7-3 and TRBJ2-7): GAGVSQTPSNKVTEKGKYVELRCDPISGHTALYWYRQSLGQGPEFLIYFQGTGAADDSGLPNDRFFAVRPEGSVSTLKIQRTERGDSAVYLCASSSGSPPYEQYFGPGTRLTVT.

The V and J genes are TRBV14 and TRBJ1-2; 7 bases agree with TRBD1. The CDR3 has 13 amino acids. V shed 5 bases, J shed 8 bases, and the junction held 8 bases outside the gene matches. Germline CDR1 and CDR2: SGHDN and FVKESK. The CDR3 region has the DNA TGTGCCAGCAGCTCAGGACAGGCTACGGGCTACACCTTC. Its protein is CASSSGQATGYTF.

In the case of this clone: This same CDR3 is encoded by further DNA sequences in the sample. The chain links TRBV6-5 to TRBJ2-3; perhaps TRBD2 as D (6 bases). CDR1 and CDR2 from the germline V gene are MNHEY and SVGAGI. CDR3 length equals 15 residues. Trimming cost V 0 bases and J 0 bases, with 7 bases left between them. This CDR3 is CASSYSRDSTDTQYF. DNA for the CDR3: TGTGCCAGCAGTTACTCGCGGGACAGCACAGATACGCAGTATTTT.

The chain combines TRBV13 with TRBJ1-1; weak D call: TRBD1 (6 bases). CDR1 PRHDT and CDR2 FYEKMQ come from the germline V gene (reference sequence). This CDR3 comprises 14 residues. V dropped 4 bases and J dropped 4 bases, with 13 bases sitting between them. The CDR3: CASSYSGVVTEAFF. CDR3 DNA: TGTGCCAGCAGCTACTCAGGGGTTGTCACTGAAGCTTTCTTT.

V is TRBV27 and J is TRBJ2-7; weak D call: TRBD1 (6 bases). Per the germline V gene, CDR1 is MNHEY and CDR2 is SMNVEV (reference sequence). V was cut by 4 bases and J by 3 bases, with 13 bases left in between. The CDR3 is 14 amino acids. The CDR3 nucleotides are TGTGCCAGCAGTTCACAGGGCTACTACTACGAGCAGTACTTC. This encodes CASSSQGYYYEQYF.

The chain is built from TRBV28 and TRBJ2-1; TRBD2 agrees at 14 bases. V was pared by 4 bases and J by 9 bases, with 11 bases of the junction left unmatched. Germline V gene lookup returns CDR1 MDHEN and CDR2 SYDVKM. The CDR3 covers 17 residues. CDR3 protein: CASSSSTSGRAGVEQFF. The CDR3 region has the DNA TGTGCCAGCAGTTCCTCGACTAGCGGGAGGGCCGGGGTTGAGCAGTTCTTC.

The chain has TRBV28 and TRBJ2-1, with 8 bases matching TRBD1. The CDR3 covers 16 residues. Germline lookup yields CDR1 MDHEN and CDR2 SYDVKM. Germline trimming cut 4 bases from V and 3 bases from J; bases unmatched to any gene: 8. The CDR3 region has the DNA TGTGCCAGCAGTTCGGGACAGGACCCCTTCTACAATGAGCAGTTCTTC. Translating it yields CASSSGQDPFYNEQFF.

V is TRBV6-5 and J is TRBJ1-1; tentative D call: TRBD1 (6 bases). The CDR3 is 15 amino acids. Germline CDR1 MNHEY, CDR2 SVGAGI. V shed 0 bases and J shed 6 bases, with 14 bases lying between them. The DNA for the CDR3 is TGTGCCAGCAGTTACTCAGGCAGGGGAAATTCTGAAGCTTTCTTT. Translation: CASSYSGRGNSEAFF.

The chain joins TRBV6-5 to TRBJ2-7; TRBD1 matches at 7 bases. J gave up 2 bases and V 6 bases, and 7 bases lay outside the gene matches. There are 14 residues in the CDR3. CDR1 and CDR2 from the germline V gene are MNHEY and SVGAGI. The CDR3 region is CASSDRDRPYEQYF. CDR3 nucleotides: TGTGCCAGCAGCGACCGGGACAGACCCTACGAGCAGTACTTC.

CDR3 DNA sequence: TGCGCCAGCAGCAGAATGGGACAGGGATTGGCAGATACGCAGTATTTT. Amino acid sequence: CASSRMGQGLADTQYF. The rearrangement uses TRBV4-1 and TRBJ2-3; 9 bases match TRBD1. The junction had 10 bases not matched to a gene; V was cut back by 5 bases and J by 4 bases. The length of the CDR3 is 16 residues. Germline values: CDR1 MGHRA, CDR2 YSYEKL.

V is TRBV5-4 and J is TRBJ2-3; no clear D. This CDR3 is 16 amino acids long. Germline loops: CDR1 SGHNT, CDR2 YYREEE (reference sequence). Deletions cut 3 bases from V and 0 bases from J, with 14 bases between. The CDR3 nucleotides read TGTGCCAGCAGCTCCGCCCAAACCGCGAGCACAGATACGCAGTATTTT. This codes for CASSSAQTASTDTQYF.

This clone was observed a few times. The V and J genes are TRBV6-5 and TRBJ2-7; 8 bases match TRBD2. The germline gives CDR1 MNHEY, CDR2 SVGAGI. V was clipped by 0 bases and J by 2 bases; unmatched bases: 3. CDR3 length equals 15 residues. The CDR3 here is CASSYSTGGPYEQYF. CDR3 bases: TGTGCCAGCAGTTACTCCACGGGAGGGCCCTACGAGCAGTACTTC.

The CDR3 DNA sequence: TGTGCCACCCAGGGACTAGCGGGATCCGGGGATACGCAGTATTTT. This encodes CATQGLAGSGDTQYF. The gene calls are TRBV24-1 and TRBJ2-3, with 13 bases that match TRBD2. The length of the CDR3 is 15 residues. Trimming cost V 9 bases and J 6 bases; bases outside gene matches: 8. CDR1 and CDR2 from the germline V gene are KGHDR and SFDVKD.

The chain carries TRBV30 and TRBJ1-4; a possible D gene is TRBD1 (5 bases). The CDR3 has 16 amino acids. Looked up from germline, CDR1 is GTSNPN and CDR2 is SVGIG (reference sequence). The V end was cut by 4 bases, the J end by 8 bases, with 23 bases between. The CDR3 sequence: CAWIPYGLQGGEKLFF. In DNA, the CDR3 is TGTGCCTGGATTCCTTACGGCCTCCAGGGTGGAGAAAAACTGTTTTTT.

The rearrangement links TRBV7-2 to TRBJ1-4; 10 bases are shared with TRBD1. Trimming at V came to 0 bases and at J to 5 bases, leaving 3 bases not matched to a gene. Germline CDR1 reads SGHTA; CDR2 reads FQGNSA. This CDR3 has 16 residues. CDR3 loop: CASSLAPGQGNEKLFF. The CDR3 bases are TGTGCCAGCAGCTTAGCTCCGGGACAGGGGAATGAAAAACTGTTTTTT. Combining the CDR3 with reference TRBV7-2 and TRBJ1-4 gives the whole variable domain GAGVSQSPSNKVTEKGKDVELRCDPISGHTALYWYRQSLGQGLEFLIYFQGNSAPDKSGLPSDRFSAERTGGSVSTLTIQRTQQEDSAVYLCASSLAPGQGNEKLFFGSGTQLSVL.

The J gene is TRBJ2-1, the V gene TRBV6-5; 8 bases are shared with TRBD2. Looked up from germline, CDR1 is MNHEY and CDR2 is SVGAGI. The V and J ends lost 10 bases and 0 bases, in that order; junction bases with no gene match: 8. The length of the CDR3 is 15 residues. DNA of the CDR3: TGTGCCACCGGGGTTAGCGGGGCCTCCTACAATGAGCAGTTCTTC. Its protein is CATGVSGASYNEQFF.